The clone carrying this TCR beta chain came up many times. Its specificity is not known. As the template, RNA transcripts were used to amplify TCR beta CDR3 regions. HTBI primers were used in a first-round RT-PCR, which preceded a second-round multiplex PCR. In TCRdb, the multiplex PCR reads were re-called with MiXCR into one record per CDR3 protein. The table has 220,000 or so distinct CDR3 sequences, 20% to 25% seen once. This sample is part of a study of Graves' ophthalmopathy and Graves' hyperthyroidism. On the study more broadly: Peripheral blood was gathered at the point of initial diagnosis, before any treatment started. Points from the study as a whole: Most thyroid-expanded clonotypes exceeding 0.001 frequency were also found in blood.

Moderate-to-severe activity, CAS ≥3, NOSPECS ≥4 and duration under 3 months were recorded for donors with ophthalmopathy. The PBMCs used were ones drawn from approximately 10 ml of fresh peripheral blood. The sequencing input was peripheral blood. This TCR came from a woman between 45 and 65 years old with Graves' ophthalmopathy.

DNA for the CDR3: TGCGCCAGCGCCCAGGGGGCTTATTCAACTGGGGCCAACGTCCTGACTTTC. The encoded protein is CASAQGAYSTGANVLTF. The chain recombines TRBV5-1 with TRBJ2-6, with 8 bases fitting TRBD1. The germline gives CDR1 SGHRS, CDR2 YFSETQ. The CDR3 extends over 17 amino acids. V trimming: 7 bases; J trimming: 2 bases; junction bases outside the gene matches: 11.